The 27 T cell receptor beta chains listed next were all sequenced from one sample in a study of vaccination and CD4 T cells after COVID-19. The time point here: late sampling 161 to 241 days after vaccination in a few convalescent patients. Stated treatment: approximately nine-day PBMC culture with coronavirus spike peptide pools or control peptides (ViraFEST assay). Which antigens these TCRs recognize remains unknown. Cultured CD4+ T cells had their DNA profiled by the Oncomine TCR Beta short-read assay. TCRdb re-called the PCR reads through MiXCR, storing one row per CDR3 protein. The sample lists 23,000 or so distinct CDR3 sequences, over 40% seen once, with approximately 4.9% in the top ten. This material consisted of CD4+ T cells from blood, cultured in vitro, taken about 7 months after SARS-CoV-2 vaccination. Receptor source: a human donor who had recovered from COVID-19.

There are a few counts of this clonotype. This CDR3 reads CASSRYNEQFF. The CDR3 DNA is TGTGCCAGCAGCAGATACAATGAGCAGTTCTTC. This chain uses TRBV7-2 with TRBJ2-1, with D unclear. The germline V and J ends were trimmed by 5 bases and 4 bases, with 3 bases remaining between them. Germline CDR1 is SGHTA and CDR2 is FQGNSA. The CDR3 is 11 amino acids.

The table lists this clonotype with a few counts. The chain carries TRBV20-1 and TRBJ2-3; 8 bases are shared with TRBD2. V lost 0 bases and J lost 1; bases outside the gene matches: 6. Germline lookup yields CDR1 DFQATT and CDR2 SNEGSKA (reference sequence). The CDR3 loop spans 16 amino acids. CDR3 bases: TGCAGTGCTAGAGATGCCGGGAGGGCCGGCACAGATACGCAGTATTTT. Translation gives CSARDAGRAGTDTQYF.

The CDR3 here is CASSYDRVQDTQYF. DNA for the CDR3: TGTGCCAGCAGCTACGACAGGGTCCAAGATACGCAGTATTTT. V usage is TRBV27 and J usage is TRBJ2-3; 7 positions match TRBD1. There are 14 residues in the CDR3. V dropped 6 bases and J dropped 5; count of bases not matched to a gene: 8. Per germline, CDR1 MNHEY and CDR2 SMNVEV (reference sequence).

DNA for the CDR3: TGCAGCGTCACGAAGACTAGCGGGAGAGGGGATACGCAGTATTTT. As protein: CSVTKTSGRGDTQYF. The rearrangement links TRBV29-1 to TRBJ2-3; 12 nucleotides match TRBD2. The CDR3 extends over 15 amino acids. Germline V gene data show CDR1 as SQVTM and CDR2 as ANQGSEA. With 6 bases clipped from V and 6 bases from J, the junction kept 10 bases outside the gene matches.

The sample holds a few counts of this clonotype. The chain has TRBV19 and TRBJ2-3; D remains ambiguous. Trimming took off 5 bases at V and 5 bases at J, with 14 bases between the two ends. This CDR3 is built from 14 residues. Looked up from germline, CDR1 is LNHDA and CDR2 is SQIVND (reference sequence). This CDR3 is CASSSPFLRDTQYF. The CDR3 nucleotides read TGTGCCAGTAGTTCACCCTTCCTAAGAGATACGCAGTATTTT.

The CDR3 DNA reads TGTGCCACCAGCAGGGAGGACAGTCTCGGGGAGCTGTTTTTT. Amino acid sequence: CATSREDSLGELFF. The V call is TRBV15, the J call TRBJ2-2; weak D call: TRBD1 (6 bases). V dropped 3 bases and J dropped 7 bases, with 12 bases sitting between them. The CDR3 is made up of 14 amino acids. Germline V CDR1 and CDR2: LNHNV, YYDKDF (reference sequence).

This chain links TRBV20-1 with TRBJ2-7; 10 nucleotides match TRBD2. With 0 bases clipped from V and 4 bases from J, the junction kept 6 bases outside the gene matches. Germline V gene sequence: CDR1 DFQATT, CDR2 SNEGSKA (reference sequence). The CDR3 is 15 amino acids. The CDR3 reads CSARDPSGRGYEQYF. CDR3 DNA: TGCAGTGCTAGAGATCCGAGCGGGAGGGGATACGAGCAGTACTTC.

The chain couples TRBV19 to TRBJ2-2; 14 bases align to TRBD2. The CDR3 has 15 amino acids. The germline gives CDR1 LNHDA, CDR2 SQIVND (reference sequence). Germline trimming cut 6 bases from V and 9 bases from J; bases unmatched to any gene: 6. The DNA for the CDR3 is TGTGCCAGTAGGACTAGCGGGAGGGCCTTCCGGGAGCTGTTTTTT. Protein sequence: CASRTSGRAFRELFF.

This clonotype showed up just a few times. This chain connects TRBV7-8 to TRBJ1-2; TRBD1 matches at 10 bases. The CDR3 sequence is 15 residues long. The V and J ends lost 4 bases and 2 bases, in that order; junction bases with no gene match: 4. Germline CDR1 reads SGHVS; CDR2 reads FQNEAQ. This chain's CDR3 is CASSWPGQGNYGYTF. The CDR3 region has the DNA TGTGCCAGCAGCTGGCCGGGACAGGGGAACTATGGCTACACCTTC.

This clonotype was found a few times. The chain carries TRBV27 and TRBJ1-5; 9 nucleotides line up with TRBD1. This CDR3 contains 15 residues. CDR1 MNHEY and CDR2 SMNVEV come from the germline V gene (reference sequence). The V segment lost 5 bases and the J segment 1 base; nucleotides outside the gene matches: 3. The CDR3 sequence is CASSRTGESNQPQHF. DNA for the CDR3: TGTGCCAGCAGTCGGACAGGGGAGAGCAATCAGCCCCAGCATTTT.

The J gene is TRBJ1-2, the V gene TRBV20-1, with TRBD1 matching 9 bases. CDR3 length: 16 amino acids. Trimming took 6 bases from V and 6 from J; bases not matched to a gene: 17. Germline CDR1 is DFQATT and CDR2 is SNEGSKA (reference sequence). The chain's CDR3 is CSATRDRVTSGDGYTF. For the CDR3, the DNA is TGCAGTGCCACCCGGGACAGGGTTACAAGTGGTGATGGCTACACCTTC.

In its sample, this clonotype was seen once. The chain recombines TRBV7-2 with TRBJ2-1; the match to TRBD2 covers 10 bases. Germline CDR1 is SGHTA and CDR2 is FQGNSA. The length of the CDR3 is 16 residues. With 1 base clipped from V and 7 bases from J, the junction kept 7 bases outside the gene matches. The CDR3 DNA sequence: TGTGCCAGCAGCTTAGTATCTAGCGGGAGTAGGAATGAGCAGTTCTTC. This sequence encodes CASSLVSSGSRNEQFF. The complete variable domain, with remaining parts taken from reference TRBV7-2 and TRBJ2-1, reads GAGVSQSPSNKVTEKGKDVELRCDPISGHTALYWYRQSLGQGLEFLIYFQGNSAPDKSGLPSDRFSAERTGGSVSTLTIQRTQQEDSAVYLCASSLVSSGSRNEQFFGPGTRLTVL.

The gene calls are TRBV12-3 or TRBV12-4 and TRBJ1-5, with a tentative D call TRBD1 (5 bases). This CDR3 is built from 14 residues. V was clipped by 3 bases and J by 6 bases, with 12 bases between them. Written as DNA, the CDR3 is TGTGCCAGCAGTTTCGGGGCAGGGACTCAGCCCCAGCATTTT. It yields the protein CASSFGAGTQPQHF.

The chain has TRBV20-1 and TRBJ2-4; possibly TRBD2 for D (7 bases). The V end lost 0 bases, the J end lost 0 bases, and 15 bases lay between the germline ends. The CDR3 is 17 residues long. CDR1 and CDR2 (germline): DFQATT, SNEGSKA (reference sequence). The CDR3 reads CSARDLLGGLAKNIQYF. DNA of the CDR3: TGCAGTGCTAGAGATCTTTTGGGGGGGCTAGCCAAAAACATTCAGTACTTC.

The V call is TRBV7-2, the J call TRBJ2-1; 9 nucleotides agree with TRBD2. V was pared by 2 bases and J by 7 bases, with 6 bases of the junction left unmatched. Germline CDR1 and CDR2: SGHTA and FQGNSA. The CDR3 length is 15 residues. The CDR3: CASSLYPLAGNEQFF. DNA of the CDR3: TGTGCCAGCAGCTTATACCCCCTAGCGGGAAATGAGCAGTTCTTC.

The table lists this clonotype with a few counts. V is TRBV20-1 and J is TRBJ2-1, with D perhaps matching TRBD2 (5 bases). CDR3 size: 15 residues. Germline CDR1 is DFQATT and CDR2 is SNEGSKA (reference sequence). V was trimmed by 0 bases and J by 4 bases, leaving 13 bases between them. The CDR3 region is CSARDIQRSYNEQFF. In DNA form, the CDR3 reads TGCAGTGCTAGAGATATCCAGCGGAGTTACAATGAGCAGTTCTTC.

This clonotype was picked up a small number of times. V is TRBV7-3 and J is TRBJ2-5; weak D call: TRBD2 (6 bases). The CDR3 spans 14 residues. Germline V CDR1 and CDR2: SGHTA, FQGTGA. Trimming pared 2 bases from V and 5 bases from J, leaving 12 bases between. The CDR3 here is CASSLSGRSETQYF. The CDR3 DNA reads as TGTGCCAGCAGCTTATCCGGGAGATCGGAGACCCAGTACTTC.

This clonotype was detected a few times. This rearrangement joins TRBV7-2 to TRBJ1-1, with TRBD1 identical over 7 bases. CDR3 size: 17 residues. The V and J ends lost 7 bases and 4 bases, in that order; junction bases with no gene match: 18. Germline CDR1 reads SGHTA; CDR2 reads FQGNSA. The CDR3 DNA reads TGTGCCAGCAACACCAGGGGGGACGGCGCTTTGGGCACTGAAGCTTTCTTT. Its translation is CASNTRGDGALGTEAFF.

The genes are TRBV28 and TRBJ1-6; no definite D call. The germline V gene has CDR1 MDHEN and CDR2 SYDVKM. The CDR3 length is 12 residues. V lost 6 bases and J 6 bases, leaving 6 bases between the germline ends. This CDR3 reads CASRILNSPLHF. The CDR3 DNA reads as TGTGCCAGCAGGATCCTTAATTCACCCCTCCACTTT.

J is TRBJ2-3 and V is TRBV6-2 or TRBV6-3; tentatively, D is TRBD2 (6 bases). In germline, CDR1 is MNHEY, CDR2 SVGEGT. Trimming took 6 bases from V and 6 from J, leaving 19 bases between them. The CDR3 covers 15 residues. This CDR3 reads CASSPGSLISDTQYF. The DNA of the CDR3 is TGTGCCAGCAGCCCCGGGAGTCTGATATCCGATACGCAGTATTTT.

This clonotype was seen more than once but under ten times. The genes are TRBV7-2 and TRBJ2-3, with 9 bases aligning to TRBD2. Germline assignment: CDR1 SGHTA and CDR2 FQGNSA. V shed 6 bases, J shed 0 bases, and the junction held 1 base outside the gene matches. This CDR3 is 14 amino acids long. The CDR3 loop is CASRSGGSTDTQYF. CDR3 DNA sequence: TGTGCCAGCAGGAGCGGGGGGAGCACAGATACGCAGTATTTT.

This clonotype was seen once. The J gene is TRBJ2-7, the V gene TRBV29-1, with 11 nucleotides matching TRBD1. This CDR3 is 14 amino acids long. Germline V gene data show CDR1 as SQVTM and CDR2 as ANQGSEA. The V and J ends lost 5 bases and 3 bases, in that order; junction bases with no gene match: 6. The CDR3, as DNA: TGCAGCGTTTCCGGGACAGGGGGTGTCTACGAGCAGTACTTC. Its protein is CSVSGTGGVYEQYF.

The chain joins TRBV18 to TRBJ1-5, with no clear D. This CDR3 is 13 amino acids long. V lost 2 bases and J lost 3, with 5 bases in between. Germline V gene data show CDR1 as KGHSH and CDR2 as LQKENI. The CDR3 DNA reads TGTGCCAGCTCACCAGATGACAATCAGCCCCAGCATTTT. The encoded protein is CASSPDDNQPQHF.

This chain connects TRBV28 to TRBJ2-6; D remains unclear. With 5 bases removed from V and 4 bases from J, the gap between germline ends came to 9 bases. Germline values: CDR1 MDHEN, CDR2 SYDVKM. This CDR3 region has 14 residues. The CDR3 spells CASSPIQGANVLTF. For the CDR3, the DNA is TGTGCCAGCAGTCCAATACAGGGGGCCAACGTCCTGACTTTC.

The chain links TRBV7-8 to TRBJ2-7, with a weak D call TRBD2 (6 bases). Trimming pared 6 bases from V and 5 bases from J, leaving 14 bases between. The CDR3 covers 13 residues. CDR1 is SGHVS, CDR2 FQNEAQ, per germline. CDR3 in DNA: TGTGCCAGCAGTACTTTATGGAGGGACGAGCAGTACTTC. Its translation is CASSTLWRDEQYF.

This clonotype has more than one count but fewer than ten. The chain has TRBV6-1 and TRBJ1-5; no clear D. Germline-derived CDR1 and CDR2 are MNHNS and SASEGT. There are 13 residues in the CDR3. V lost 8 bases to trimming and J lost 1 base, with 9 bases between them. The CDR3 region is CASGRISNQPQHF. The CDR3 DNA reads TGTGCCAGCGGTAGGATCAGCAATCAGCCCCAGCATTTT.

In its sample, this clonotype was seen a few times. This rearrangement joins TRBV20-1 to TRBJ2-7, with D perhaps matching TRBD2 (6 bases). Looked up from germline, CDR1 is DFQATT and CDR2 is SNEGSKA (reference sequence). This CDR3 spans 14 amino acids. V dropped 6 bases and J dropped 6 bases, with 21 bases sitting between them. CDR3 in DNA: TGCAGTGCAACCCGACTCACGGAGGGCTTCGAGCAGTACTTC. Its protein is CSATRLTEGFEQYF.